The 11 T cell receptor beta chains listed next were all sequenced from one sample in a study of CXCR3-negative and CXCR3-positive naive CD8 T cells. TRB cDNA libraries were made by UMI-labeled 5' RACE. TCRdb reworked the 5' RACE reads into one entry per CDR3 protein, no DNA. The sample's table shows about 6,800 distinct CDR3 sequences. Their recognized antigens are unknown. Study-wide results and caveats: Hydrophobicity of TRB CDR3s was greater in CXCR3-positive naive cells than in CXCR3-negative naive cells.

The sequencing sample was made of naive CXCR3+ CD8+ T cells from blood. This sample's subset: CD45RO-CCR7+CD27+CD95- naive CD8+ T cells expressing CXCR3 (TNR3+). These receptors all come from a human donor in good health. Some clones in this sample may be carry-over from other donors' samples.

Judged by frequency, this clonotype is medium-sized. The rearrangement links TRBV2 to TRBJ2-7; without DNA, the TCRdb call of TRBD1 cannot be checked. This CDR3 region has 12 residues. CDR1 is SNHLY and CDR2 is FYNNEI in the germline V gene. The CDR3 sequence is CASSGGDYEQYF.

The CDR3: CASSSGNLASNEQFF. The chain combines TRBV5-1 with TRBJ2-1. CDR1 and CDR2 from the germline V gene are SGHRS and YFSETQ. This CDR3 spans 15 amino acids.

This chain connects TRBV7-2 to TRBJ2-1. This CDR3 is built from 16 residues. CDR1 and CDR2 (germline): SGHTA, FQGNSA. The CDR3 sequence is CASSLGVYSTTNEQFF.

In terms of frequency, this clonotype is medium-sized. The chain employs TRBV7-3 and TRBJ2-3; TCRdb calls TRBD2, which cannot be checked without DNA. The CDR3 consists of 16 residues. Germline CDR1 is SGHTA and CDR2 is FQGTGA. The CDR3 spells CASSIGHEDFTDTQYF.

The CDR3 loop is CASSYADSEAFF. The genes are TRBV6-5 and TRBJ1-1; checking the TCRdb D call of TRBD1 is not possible without DNA. The CDR3 has 12 amino acids. CDR1 is MNHEY, CDR2 SVGAGI, per germline.

By frequency, this clonotype is medium-sized. The chain links TRBV29-1 to TRBJ2-1. This CDR3 contains 12 residues. CDR1 SQVTM and CDR2 ANQGSEA come from the germline V gene. CDR3 sequence: CSVEDRANEQFF.

This clonotype counts as large by frequency. The V and J genes are TRBV12-5 and TRBJ2-1; with no DNA, the TCRdb D assignment of TRBD2 cannot be verified. This CDR3 comprises 15 residues. Germline CDR1 reads LGHNT; CDR2 reads FRNRAP. The CDR3 is CASGRQRETYNEQFF.

By frequency, this clonotype registers medium-sized. The chain is built from TRBV28 and TRBJ2-7. The germline V gene encodes CDR1 MDHEN and CDR2 SYDVKM. This CDR3 is 12 amino acids long. CDR3 region: CASSRGFYEQYF. Using reference TRBV28 and TRBJ2-7 for the parts outside the CDR3, the full variable domain is DVKVTQSSRYLVKRTGEKVFLECVQDMDHENMFWYRQDPGLGLRLIYFSYDVKMKEKGDIPEGYSVSREKKERFSLILESASTNQTSMYLCASSRGFYEQYFGPGTRLTVT.

The rearrangement links TRBV5-1 to TRBJ2-7; with no DNA, the TCRdb D assignment of TRBD1 cannot be verified. Germline CDR1 and CDR2: SGHRS and YFSETQ. The CDR3 consists of 12 residues. CDR3 residues: CASRGTTYEQYF.

This clonotype shows up as medium-sized (0.01 to 0.1%) by frequency. This chain joins TRBV13 and TRBJ2-4. CDR1 is PRHDT and CDR2 is FYEKMQ in the germline V gene (reference sequence). The CDR3 runs 15 residues. The CDR3 sequence: CASSLEGLAKNIQYF.

The chain couples TRBV11-2 to TRBJ2-5; TCRdb's assignment of TRBD2 cannot be checked, as there is no DNA. From germline, CDR1 is SGHAT and CDR2 FQNNGV. This CDR3 is built from 15 residues. The CDR3 region is CASSRGLAAGETQYF. Full variable domain (missing parts from reference TRBV11-2 and TRBJ2-5): EAGVAQSPRYKIIEKRQSVAFWCNPISGHATLYWYQQILGQGPKLLIQFQNNGVVDDSQLPKDRFSAERLKGVDSTLKIQPAKLEDSAVYLCASSRGLAAGETQYFGPGTRLLVL.